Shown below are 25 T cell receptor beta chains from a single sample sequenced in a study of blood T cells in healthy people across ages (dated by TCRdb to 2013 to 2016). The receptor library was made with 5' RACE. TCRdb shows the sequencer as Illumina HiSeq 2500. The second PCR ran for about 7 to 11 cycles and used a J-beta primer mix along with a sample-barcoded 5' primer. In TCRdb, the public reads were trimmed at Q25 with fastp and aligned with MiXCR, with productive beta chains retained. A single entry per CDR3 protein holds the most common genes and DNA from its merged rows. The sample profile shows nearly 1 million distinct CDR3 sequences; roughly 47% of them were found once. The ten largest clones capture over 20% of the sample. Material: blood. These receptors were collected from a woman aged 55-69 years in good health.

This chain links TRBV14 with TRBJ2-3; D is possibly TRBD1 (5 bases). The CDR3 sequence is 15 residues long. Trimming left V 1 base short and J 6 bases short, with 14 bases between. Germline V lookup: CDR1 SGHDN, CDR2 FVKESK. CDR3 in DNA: TGTGCCAGCAGCCAAGGGACACTCAGGCGGGATACGCAGTATTTT. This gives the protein CASSQGTLRRDTQYF.

CDR3 DNA: TGCGCCAGCAGCCAAGCCCGGGGGGACGATGGCTACACCTTC. Translating gives CASSQARGDDGYTF. This chain uses TRBV4-1 with TRBJ1-2; D might be TRBD1 (5 bases). Between the trimmed V and J ends, which lost 1 base and 6 bases, there was a span of 12 bases. This CDR3 comprises 14 residues. Germline-derived CDR1 and CDR2 are MGHRA and YSYEKL.

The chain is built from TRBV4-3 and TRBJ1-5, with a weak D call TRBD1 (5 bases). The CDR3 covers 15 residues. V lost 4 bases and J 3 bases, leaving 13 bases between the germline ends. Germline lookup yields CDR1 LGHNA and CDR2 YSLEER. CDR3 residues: CASSLVWGDNQPQHF. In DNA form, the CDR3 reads TGCGCCAGCAGCCTCGTCTGGGGGGACAATCAGCCCCAGCATTTT.

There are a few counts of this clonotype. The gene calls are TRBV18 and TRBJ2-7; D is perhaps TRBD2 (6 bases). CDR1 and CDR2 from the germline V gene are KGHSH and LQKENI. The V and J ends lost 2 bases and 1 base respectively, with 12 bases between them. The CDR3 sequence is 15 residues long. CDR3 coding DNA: TGTGCCAGCTCACCAGGCGTCCGGGGGTCCTACGAGCAGTACTTC. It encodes CASSPGVRGSYEQYF.

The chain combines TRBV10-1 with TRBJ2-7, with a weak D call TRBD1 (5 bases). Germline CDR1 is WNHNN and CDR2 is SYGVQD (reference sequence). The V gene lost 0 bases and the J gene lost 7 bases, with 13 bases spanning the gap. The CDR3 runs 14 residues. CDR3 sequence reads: CASSESNRYSEQYF. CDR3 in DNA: TGCGCCAGCAGTGAGTCGAACAGGTATTCGGAGCAGTACTTC.

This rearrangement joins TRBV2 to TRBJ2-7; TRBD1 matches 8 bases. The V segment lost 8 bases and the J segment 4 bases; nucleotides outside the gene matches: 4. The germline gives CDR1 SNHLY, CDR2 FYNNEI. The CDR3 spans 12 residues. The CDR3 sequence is CASGGTGYEQYF. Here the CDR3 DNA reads TGTGCCAGCGGGGGGACAGGTTACGAGCAGTACTTC.

The CDR3 nucleotides read TGTGCCAGCAGGTCCCTCGCCACAGATACGCAGTATTTT. Translation: CASRSLATDTQYF. The rearrangement links TRBV6-5 to TRBJ2-3; D not resolved. V was pared by 6 bases and J by 2 bases, with 9 bases between. This CDR3 region has 13 residues. Germline CDR1 reads MNHEY; CDR2 reads SVGAGI.

The CDR3 is CASSYPTGTNEKLFF. As DNA, the CDR3 is TGTGCCAGCAGTTACCCGACAGGGACTAATGAAAAACTGTTTTTT. This chain joins TRBV6-6 and TRBJ1-4; TRBD1 matches 7 bases. Trimming at V came to 2 bases and at J to 2 bases, leaving 2 bases not matched to a gene. Germline V lookup: CDR1 MNHNY, CDR2 SVGAGI (reference sequence). There are 15 residues in the CDR3.

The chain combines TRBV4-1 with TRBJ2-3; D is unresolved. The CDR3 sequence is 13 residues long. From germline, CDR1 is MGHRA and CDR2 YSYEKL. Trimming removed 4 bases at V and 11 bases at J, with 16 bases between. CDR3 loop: CASSPKAQVGQYF. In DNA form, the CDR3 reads TGCGCCAGCAGCCCGAAAGCCCAAGTCGGGCAGTATTTT.

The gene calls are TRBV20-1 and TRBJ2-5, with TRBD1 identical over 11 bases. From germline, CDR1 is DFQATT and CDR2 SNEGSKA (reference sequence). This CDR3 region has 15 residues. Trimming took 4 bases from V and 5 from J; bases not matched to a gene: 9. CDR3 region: CSAMVPRTGGETQYF. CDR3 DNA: TGCAGTGCTATGGTGCCGAGGACAGGGGGCGAGACCCAGTACTTC.

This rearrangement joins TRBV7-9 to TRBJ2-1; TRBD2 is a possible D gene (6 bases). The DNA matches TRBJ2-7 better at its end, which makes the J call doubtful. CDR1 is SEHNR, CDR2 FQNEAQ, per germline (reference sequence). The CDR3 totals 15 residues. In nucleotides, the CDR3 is TGTGCCAGCAGCCCACCCGGACTAACCTACAATGAGCAGTACTTC. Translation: CASSPPGLTYNEQYF.

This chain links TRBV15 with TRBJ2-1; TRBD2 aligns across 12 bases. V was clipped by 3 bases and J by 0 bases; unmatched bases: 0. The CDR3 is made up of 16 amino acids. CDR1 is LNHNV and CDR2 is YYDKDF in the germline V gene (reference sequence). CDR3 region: CATSRTSGSSYNEQFF. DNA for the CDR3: TGTGCCACCAGCAGGACTAGCGGGAGCTCCTACAATGAGCAGTTCTTC.

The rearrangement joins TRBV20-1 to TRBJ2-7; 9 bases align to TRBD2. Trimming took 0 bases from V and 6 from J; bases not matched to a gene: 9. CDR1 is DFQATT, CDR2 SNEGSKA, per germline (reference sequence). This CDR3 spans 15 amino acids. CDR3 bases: TGCAGTGCTAGAGACCCAGCGGGAGGTCCAGGCGAGCAGTACTTC. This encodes CSARDPAGGPGEQYF.

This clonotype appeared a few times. CDR3 nucleotides: TGTGCCAGCAGTGAGCCGACCACGCAGTATTTT. Protein: CASSEPTTQYF. The genes are TRBV6-6 and TRBJ2-3; D not resolved. Between the trimmed V and J ends, which lost 5 bases and 9 bases, there was a span of 9 bases. The CDR3 runs to 11 residues. Germline V CDR1 and CDR2: MNHNY, SVGAGI (reference sequence).

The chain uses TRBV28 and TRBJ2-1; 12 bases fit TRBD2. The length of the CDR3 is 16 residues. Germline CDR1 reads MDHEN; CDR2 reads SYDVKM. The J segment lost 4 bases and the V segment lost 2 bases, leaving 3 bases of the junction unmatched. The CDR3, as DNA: TGTGCCAGCAGTTTAGTTGGACTAGCGGGATACAATGAGCAGTTCTTC. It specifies CASSLVGLAGYNEQFF.

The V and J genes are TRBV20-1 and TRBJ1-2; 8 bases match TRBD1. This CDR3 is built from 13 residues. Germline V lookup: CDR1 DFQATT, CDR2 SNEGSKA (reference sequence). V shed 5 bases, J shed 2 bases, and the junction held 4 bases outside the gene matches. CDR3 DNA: TGCAGTGCTCCGGACAGGGCGAACTATGGCTACACCTTC. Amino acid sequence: CSAPDRANYGYTF.

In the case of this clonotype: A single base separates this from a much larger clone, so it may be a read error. The CDR3 DNA reads TGTGCCACCAATGTGGAGCCGAACAAAAACATTCAGTACTTC. Translating gives CATNVEPNKNIQYF. The chain combines TRBV24-1 with TRBJ2-4; D is undetermined. V was clipped by 8 bases and J by 3 bases, with 13 bases between them. This CDR3 is built from 14 residues. Germline V lookup: CDR1 KGHDR, CDR2 SFDVKD.

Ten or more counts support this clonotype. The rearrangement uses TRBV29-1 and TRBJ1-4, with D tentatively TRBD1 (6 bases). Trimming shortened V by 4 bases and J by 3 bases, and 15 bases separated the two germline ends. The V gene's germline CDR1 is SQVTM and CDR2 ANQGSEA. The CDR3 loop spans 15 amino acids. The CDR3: CSVGDSTGSNEKLFF. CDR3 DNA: TGCAGCGTTGGGGATTCGACAGGATCTAATGAAAAACTGTTTTTT.

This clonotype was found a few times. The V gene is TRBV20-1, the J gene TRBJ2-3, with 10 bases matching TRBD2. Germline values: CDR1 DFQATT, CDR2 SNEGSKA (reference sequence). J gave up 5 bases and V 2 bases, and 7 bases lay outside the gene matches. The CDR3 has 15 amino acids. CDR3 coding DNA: TGCAGTGCTAGAAGACCGGGACTAGCGTTAGATACGCAGTATTTT. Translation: CSARRPGLALDTQYF.

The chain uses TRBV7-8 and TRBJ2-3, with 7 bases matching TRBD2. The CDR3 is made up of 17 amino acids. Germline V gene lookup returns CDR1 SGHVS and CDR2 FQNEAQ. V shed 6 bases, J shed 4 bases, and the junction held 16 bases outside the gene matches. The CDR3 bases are TGTGCCAGCAGGCGTAGGGTCGGGGGGAGGGATTCAGATACGCAGTATTTT. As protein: CASRRRVGGRDSDTQYF. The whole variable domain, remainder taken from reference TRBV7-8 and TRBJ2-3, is GAGVSQSPRYKVAKRGQDVALRCDPISGHVSLFWYQQALGQGPEFLTYFQNEAQLDKSGLPSDRFFAERPEGSVSTLKIQRTQQEDSAVYLCASRRRVGGRDSDTQYFGPGTRLTVL.

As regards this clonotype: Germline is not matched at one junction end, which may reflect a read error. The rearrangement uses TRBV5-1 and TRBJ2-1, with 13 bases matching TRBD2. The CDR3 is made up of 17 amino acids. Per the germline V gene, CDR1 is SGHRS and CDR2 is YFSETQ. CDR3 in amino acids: CASSLQGLAGLYSEQFF. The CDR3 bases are TGCGCCAGCAGCTTGCAGGGACTAGCGGGACTGTACAGTGAGCAGTTCTTC.

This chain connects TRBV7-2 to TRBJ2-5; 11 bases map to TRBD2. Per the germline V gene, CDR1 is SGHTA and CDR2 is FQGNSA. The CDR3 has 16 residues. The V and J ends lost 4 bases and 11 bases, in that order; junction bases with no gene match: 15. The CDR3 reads CASSYRLAGKWHEQYF. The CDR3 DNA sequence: TGTGCCAGCAGCTACCGACTAGCGGGAAAATGGCATGAGCAGTACTTC.

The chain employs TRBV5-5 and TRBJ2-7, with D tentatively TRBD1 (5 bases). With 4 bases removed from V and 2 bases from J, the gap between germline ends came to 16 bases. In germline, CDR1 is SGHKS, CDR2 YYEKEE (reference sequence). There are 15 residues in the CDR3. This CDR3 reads CASSRLQDVAYEQYF. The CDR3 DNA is TGTGCCAGCAGCCGATTACAGGACGTAGCCTACGAGCAGTACTTC.

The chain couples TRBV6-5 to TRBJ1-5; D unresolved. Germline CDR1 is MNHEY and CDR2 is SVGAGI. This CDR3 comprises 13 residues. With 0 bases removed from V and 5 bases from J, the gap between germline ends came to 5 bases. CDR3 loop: CASSYSIHQPQHF. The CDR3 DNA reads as TGTGCCAGCAGTTACTCGATACATCAGCCCCAGCATTTT.

CDR3 DNA: TGTGCCAGCAGCTCCGACAGGGGAAGCCACTACGAGCAGTACTTC. Protein product: CASSSDRGSHYEQYF. V usage is TRBV7-9 and J usage is TRBJ2-7; 8 nucleotides align to TRBD1. V shed 4 bases, J shed 3 bases, and the junction held 8 bases outside the gene matches. Per germline, CDR1 SEHNR and CDR2 FQNEAQ (reference sequence). The CDR3 is 15 residues long. Complete variable domain (other parts from reference TRBV7-9 and TRBJ2-7): DTGVSQNPRHKITKRGQNVTFRCDPISEHNRLYWYRQTLGQGPEFLTYFQNEAQLEKSRLLSDRFSAERPKGSFSTLEIQRTEQGDSAMYLCASSSDRGSHYEQYFGPGTRLTVT.